This TCR beta chain derives from a study of blood T cells in healthy people across ages. Study results and limitations: Long-lived and aged donors differed, with more naive CD4+ cells and higher diversity in the long-lived. Across the age range, TCR beta diversity per million T cells fell in a roughly linear way.

There are 14 residues in the CDR3. Germline V CDR1 and CDR2: DFQATT, SNEGSKA (reference sequence). V lost 2 bases and J 7 bases, leaving 17 bases between the germline ends. Next came a second PCR, run for 7 to 11 cycles, which used a sample-barcoded 5' primer along with a J-beta primer mix. Per sample, CDR3-containing paired-end reads numbered at least 2.5 million. TCRdb reprocessed the 5' RACE reads via MiXCR and lists one record per CDR3 protein. In the table there are about 650,000 distinct CDR3 sequences, under 65% of which are singletons. Worth noting for this clonotype: Its cognate antigen is unknown.

This receptor was taken from a woman aged 80 or over in good health. Sequenced material: blood. The J gene is TRBJ1-2, the V gene TRBV20-1, with D possibly being TRBD1 (5 bases). CDR3 in amino acids: CSARRGGIKGGYTF. CDR3 nucleotides: TGCAGTGCTAGAAGGGGAGGGATAAAGGGTGGCTACACCTTC.